Listed here are 30 T cell receptor beta chains from one sample, sequenced in a study of T cells in narcolepsy. Method: immunoSEQ multiplex PCR; TCRdb's copy keeps in-frame clones and lacks some. The sample has 25,000 to 30,000 clones, 75% to 80% seen once. Specimen: CD45RA- memory CD4+ T cells from PBMCs. The source is a human donor with narcolepsy.

The chain joins TRBV6-5 to TRBJ2-1; 7 bases are shared with TRBD2. Germline CDR1 MNHEY, CDR2 SVGAGI. The ends lost 5 bases at V and 4 bases at J; junction bases unmatched: 5. CDR3 size: 14 residues. The CDR3: CASSRRAGYNEQFF. The CDR3 coding sequence is TGTGCCAGCAGTAGGAGAGCGGGATACAATGAGCAGTTCTTC.

The chain uses TRBV5-4 and TRBJ2-3; no clear D gene. The CDR3 sequence is 13 residues long. Deletions cut 4 bases from V and 2 bases from J, with 8 bases between. Per the germline V gene, CDR1 is SGHNT and CDR2 is YYREEE (reference sequence). The DNA of the CDR3 is TGTGCCAGCAGCCCGGGTTTCACAGATACGCAGTATTTT. Its protein is CASSPGFTDTQYF.

The rearrangement uses TRBV30 and TRBJ1-4, with D possibly matching TRBD1 (6 bases). This CDR3 is built from 16 residues. Germline CDR1 reads GTSNPN; CDR2 reads SVGIG (reference sequence). Trimming cost V 0 bases and J 4 bases, with 15 bases left between them. CDR3 protein: CAWSVLGGADNEKLFF. For the CDR3, the DNA is TGTGCCTGGAGTGTACTAGGGGGGGCAGATAATGAAAAACTGTTTTTT. The whole variable domain, remainder taken from reference TRBV30 and TRBJ1-4, is SQTIHQWPATLVQPVGSPLSLECTVEGTSNPNLYWYRQAAGRGLQLLFYSVGIGQISSEVPQNLSASRPQDRQFILSSKKLLLSDSGFYLCAWSVLGGADNEKLFFGSGTQLSVL.

The chain combines TRBV5-4 with TRBJ2-1; TRBD2 aligns across 13 bases. V gave up 0 bases and J gave up 8 bases; unmatched junction bases: 2. The germline V gene encodes CDR1 SGHNT and CDR2 YYREEE (reference sequence). The CDR3 extends over 15 amino acids. The CDR3 sequence is CASSLELAGGHEQFF. As DNA, the CDR3 is TGTGCCAGCAGCTTGGAACTAGCGGGGGGGCATGAGCAGTTCTTC.

V usage is TRBV12-5 and J usage is TRBJ2-5; TRBD2 aligns across 7 bases. CDR1 and CDR2 from the germline V gene are LGHNT and FRNRAP. CDR3 length equals 15 residues. Trimming removed 1 base from V and 1 base from J; junction bases left unmatched: 3. CDR3 sequence reads: CASGLGAGFQETQYF. The DNA of the CDR3 is TGTGCTAGTGGTTTGGGAGCGGGGTTCCAAGAGACCCAGTACTTC.

The CDR3 here is CALLGAGNTEAFF. As DNA, the CDR3 is TGCGCCCTGCTGGGGGCGGGAAACACTGAAGCTTTCTTT. The chain uses TRBV29-1 and TRBJ1-1, with D perhaps matching TRBD1 (6 bases). The CDR3 has 13 residues. Per germline, CDR1 SQVTM and CDR2 ANQGSEA. The full variable domain, in which reference TRBV29-1 and TRBJ1-1 provide the parts outside the CDR3, is SAVISQKPSRDICQRGTSLTIQCQVDSQVTMMFWYRQQPGQSLTLIATANQGSEATYESGFVIDKFPISRPNLTFSTLTVSNMSPEDSSIYLCALLGAGNTEAFFGQGTRLTVV.

The chain carries TRBV19 and TRBJ1-1; D is possibly TRBD1 (5 bases). Germline V gene lookup returns CDR1 LNHDA and CDR2 SQIVND (reference sequence). The CDR3 has 13 residues. The V end lost 6 bases, the J end lost 4 bases, and 12 bases lay between the germline ends. DNA for the CDR3: TGTGCCAGTAGCCTGAGGGGAAGCACTGAAGCTTTCTTT. This gives the protein CASSLRGSTEAFF.

Turning to this clone: Other DNA sequences in this specimen translate into the identical CDR3. This chain uses TRBV6-5 with TRBJ1-1, with 8 bases identical to TRBD1. From germline, CDR1 is MNHEY and CDR2 SVGAGI. The CDR3 extends over 15 amino acids. V lost 2 bases to trimming and J lost 4 bases; unmatched junction nucleotides: 6. CDR3 sequence: CASSYSGRGRTEAFF. CDR3 DNA: TGTGCCAGCAGTTACAGCGGCAGGGGGCGCACTGAAGCTTTCTTT.

The genes are TRBV27 and TRBJ2-2; possible D gene TRBD2, 6 bases. CDR3 length: 16 residues. CDR1 and CDR2 from the germline V gene are MNHEY and SMNVEV (reference sequence). Trimming removed 5 bases from V and 4 bases from J, with 17 bases in between. CDR3 in amino acids: CASSRSGTAGTGELFF. The DNA for the CDR3 is TGTGCCAGCAGTCGCTCCGGGACTGCTGGCACCGGGGAGCTGTTTTTT.

CDR3 coding DNA: TGCGCCAGCAGCTTGGGACTCACAGATACGCAGTATTTT. Protein product: CASSLGLTDTQYF. J is TRBJ2-3 and V is TRBV5-1; unclear D gene. The CDR3 length is 13 residues. The V gene lost 0 bases and the J gene lost 2 bases, with 4 bases spanning the gap. Per germline, CDR1 SGHRS and CDR2 YFSETQ. Full variable domain (remainder filled in from reference TRBV5-1 and TRBJ2-3): KAGVTQTPRYLIKTRGQQVTLSCSPISGHRSVSWYQQTPGQGLQFLFEYFSETQRNKGNFPGRFSGRQFSNSRSEMNVSTLELGDSALYLCASSLGLTDTQYFGPGTRLTVL.

This clone occurred a few times. In DNA form, the CDR3 reads TGCGCCAGCAGCGCCGACAGGGGGGTCTCCTACGAGCAGTACTTC. Amino acid sequence: CASSADRGVSYEQYF. The V and J genes are TRBV5-1 and TRBJ2-7, with 9 bases lining up with TRBD1. Unmatched junction bases numbered 5, after V lost 4 bases and J lost 0 bases. The germline gives CDR1 SGHRS, CDR2 YFSETQ. This CDR3 has 15 amino acids.

The rearrangement uses TRBV5-1 and TRBJ2-1, with 7 bases that match TRBD1. V was clipped by 4 bases and J by 6 bases; unmatched bases: 10. The length of the CDR3 is 15 residues. Germline loops: CDR1 SGHRS, CDR2 YFSETQ. The CDR3 spells CASSPTGVIGNEQFF. In DNA, the CDR3 is TGCGCCAGCAGCCCAACAGGGGTGATAGGCAATGAGCAGTTCTTC.

CDR3: CASSQPGQGTWTEAFF. CDR3 sequence (DNA): TGCGCCAGCAGCCAACCGGGACAGGGGACTTGGACTGAAGCTTTCTTT. This chain joins TRBV5-1 and TRBJ1-1; 10 nucleotides line up with TRBD1. In germline, CDR1 is SGHRS, CDR2 YFSETQ. This CDR3 region has 16 residues. Trimming removed 4 bases from V and 5 bases from J; junction bases left unmatched: 11.

Written as DNA, the CDR3 is TGTGCCAGCAGCTTAGGGCCCCGGGACAGGGGGCTGGTGGTC. Its protein is CASSLGPRDRGLVV. The genes are TRBV7-2 and TRBJ2-7, with TRBD1 identical over 12 bases. The CDR3 is made up of 14 amino acids. Germline V CDR1 and CDR2: SGHTA, FQGNSA.

The chain carries TRBV2 and TRBJ1-2; D unclear. V was clipped by 1 base and J by 3 bases, with 6 bases between them. This CDR3 is built from 13 residues. CDR1 is SNHLY, CDR2 FYNNEI, per germline. The DNA for the CDR3 is TGTGCCAGCAGTGAAGACAGAGACTATGGCTACACCTTC. This translates into CASSEDRDYGYTF.

This clone was observed a handful of times. The genes are TRBV28 and TRBJ1-2, with D tentatively TRBD1 (5 bases). The CDR3 consists of 13 residues. In germline, CDR1 is MDHEN, CDR2 SYDVKM. V was cut by 7 bases and J by 4 bases, with 13 bases left in between. In nucleotides, the CDR3 is TGTGCCAGCAACGCTGACAGCGTCTATGGCTACACCTTC. Encoded protein: CASNADSVYGYTF.

V and J are TRBV6-4 and TRBJ1-1, with D possibly being TRBD1 (5 bases). V dropped 2 bases and J dropped 1 base, with 14 bases sitting between them. CDR3 length: 16 residues. Looked up from germline, CDR1 is MRHNA and CDR2 is SNTAGT. The CDR3 region is CASSDARGGSNTEAFF. CDR3 nucleotides: TGTGCCAGCAGTGACGCGCGGGGGGGATCGAACACTGAAGCTTTCTTT.

CDR3 sequence reads: CASSQVLSGGPSFYEQYF. In nucleotides, the CDR3 is TGCGCCAGCAGCCAAGTACTCAGCGGGGGGCCCTCTTTCTACGAGCAGTACTTC. The chain is built from TRBV4-1 and TRBJ2-7; 9 positions match TRBD2. CDR3 length equals 18 residues. The V gene end was trimmed by 1 base and the J gene end by 3 bases; junction bases not matched to a gene: 13. Per germline, CDR1 MGHRA and CDR2 YSYEKL.

The chain is built from TRBV18 and TRBJ2-5; TRBD2 matches at 7 bases. The CDR3 is 15 amino acids. The V and J ends lost 0 bases and 2 bases, in that order; junction bases with no gene match: 3. Germline CDR1 is KGHSH and CDR2 is LQKENI. The CDR3 spells CASSPPGRDQETQYF. CDR3 sequence (DNA): TGTGCCAGCTCACCACCAGGGAGGGATCAAGAGACCCAGTACTTC.

This chain uses TRBV25-1 with TRBJ1-5; D is uncertain. Germline V gene lookup returns CDR1 MGHDK and CDR2 SYGVNS. The CDR3 spans 14 residues. Between the trimmed V and J ends, which lost 3 bases and 0 bases, there was a span of 6 bases. CDR3 nucleotides: TGTGCCAGCAGTGATGAATTTAGCAATCAGCCCCAGCATTTT. Its translation: CASSDEFSNQPQHF.

The chain combines TRBV11-3 with TRBJ2-3; 9 bases agree with TRBD2. The CDR3 consists of 16 residues. Germline V gives CDR1 SGHNT, CDR2 YENEEA. The V segment lost 2 bases and the J segment 5 bases; nucleotides outside the gene matches: 8. CDR3 DNA: TGTGCCAGCAGCTTACGCGGGCGGGGGGGCCGAGATACGCAGTATTTT. This translates into CASSLRGRGGRDTQYF.

The chain has TRBV2 and TRBJ1-4; D is ambiguous. The V gene's germline CDR1 is SNHLY and CDR2 FYNNEI. This CDR3 comprises 12 residues. The V gene lost 2 bases and the J gene lost 15 bases, with 13 bases spanning the gap. The chain's CDR3 is CASSESRRGVFF. For the CDR3, the DNA is TGTGCCAGCAGTGAAAGCCGGCGCGGGGTGTTTTTT.

The rearrangement joins TRBV5-6 to TRBJ2-7; 7 nucleotides agree with TRBD1. The V and J ends lost 9 bases and 4 bases, in that order; junction bases with no gene match: 10. Per germline, CDR1 SGHDT and CDR2 YYEEEE. The CDR3 runs 13 residues. The CDR3 here is CATGKLTGYEQYF. CDR3 DNA sequence: TGTGCCACCGGTAAACTGACAGGGTACGAGCAGTACTTC.

The chain has TRBV11-2 and TRBJ2-3, with 7 nucleotides matching TRBD2. Trimming took 8 bases from V and 1 from J; bases not matched to a gene: 6. CDR3 length: 14 residues. Germline V gives CDR1 SGHAT, CDR2 FQNNGV. CDR3 nucleotides: TGTGCCAGCGGCATTGGGGGGGGCACAGATACGCAGTATTTT. Its translation is CASGIGGGTDTQYF.

J is TRBJ2-5 and V is TRBV4-2; 8 bases are a match to TRBD2. This CDR3 contains 18 residues. V gave up 0 bases and J gave up 4 bases; unmatched junction bases: 13. Germline V CDR1 and CDR2: LGHNA, YNFKEQ. This CDR3 reads CASSQEGPGGGPRETQYF. The CDR3 DNA reads as TGTGCCAGCAGCCAAGAAGGCCCGGGCGGGGGGCCTCGAGAGACCCAGTACTTC.

The chain couples TRBV29-1 to TRBJ2-1; 9 nucleotides match TRBD2. CDR1 and CDR2 (germline): SQVTM, ANQGSEA. The V segment lost 4 bases and the J segment 8 bases; nucleotides outside the gene matches: 12. The CDR3 contains 15 residues. The CDR3 sequence is CSVGFRRGGLDEQFF. The CDR3, as DNA: TGCAGCGTTGGATTTCGGCGGGGGGGCCTCGATGAGCAGTTCTTC.

This chain joins TRBV5-4 and TRBJ1-6, with TRBD1 matching 10 bases. Germline assignment: CDR1 SGHNT and CDR2 YYREEE (reference sequence). The CDR3 spans 15 residues. After removal of 4 bases from V and 8 bases from J, the junction contained 6 bases not matched to a gene. CDR3 loop: CASSAGTGEYSPLHF. In nucleotides, the CDR3 is TGTGCCAGCAGCGCCGGGACAGGGGAATATTCACCCCTCCACTTT.

The chain is built from TRBV6-5 and TRBJ2-7; D might be TRBD2 (6 bases). Trimming left V 2 bases short and J 6 bases short, with 17 bases between. Germline lookup yields CDR1 MNHEY and CDR2 SVGAGI. The CDR3 is 15 residues long. The CDR3 DNA follows: TGTGCCAGCAGTTACCCGGGGAGGCCGGGGTCCGAGCAGTACTTC. Its protein product is CASSYPGRPGSEQYF.

V and J are TRBV6-5 and TRBJ1-6, with D maybe TRBD1 (5 bases). Germline values: CDR1 MNHEY, CDR2 SVGAGI. V shed 4 bases and J shed 13 bases, with 20 bases lying between them. The CDR3 extends over 15 amino acids. CDR3 residues: CASSSQARGLVPLHF. The DNA for the CDR3 is TGTGCCAGCAGTTCACAGGCGAGGGGTTTAGTCCCCCTCCACTTT.

The chain combines TRBV11-2 with TRBJ1-2, with 8 bases matching TRBD1. Germline CDR1 is SGHAT and CDR2 is FQNNGV. V trimming: 5 bases; J trimming: 7 bases; junction bases outside the gene matches: 12. This CDR3 contains 15 residues. The CDR3 protein is CASSPPADRGSGYTF. In DNA form, the CDR3 reads TGTGCCAGCAGCCCCCCCGCAGACAGGGGAAGTGGCTACACCTTC.